The 27 T cell receptor beta chains listed next were all sequenced from one sample in a study of blood T cell repertoires in COVID-19 (dated by TCRdb to the early 2020s). Libraries came from the immunoSEQ multiplex PCR assay. TCRdb carries this immuneACCESS record with in-frame sequences only. Its versions omit some clonotypes, under half of them owing to an unresolved V gene in the studies checked, with the rest unexplained. This sample has 240,000 or so clones in its table, and 80% to 90% of those were observed once. 6.2% of the sample is in the top ten clones. The sequenced material came from peripheral blood. These TCRs come from a man aged 55 to 70 with acute or convalescent COVID-19.

The rearrangement links TRBV19 to TRBJ1-2, with D tentatively TRBD1 (5 bases). From germline, CDR1 is LNHDA and CDR2 SQIVND (reference sequence). The germline V and J ends were trimmed by 2 bases and 5 bases, with 12 bases remaining between them. This CDR3 is built from 14 residues. The CDR3 DNA sequence: TGTGCCAGTAGTATACAGGGCACCGAATATGGCTACACCTTC. Residues: CASSIQGTEYGYTF.

The chain recombines TRBV5-1 with TRBJ1-6; no clear D gene. The germline V gene encodes CDR1 SGHRS and CDR2 YFSETQ. The CDR3 length is 18 residues. V gave up 0 bases and J gave up 0 bases, with 13 bases separating them. The CDR3 reads CASSLAGSRSSYNSPLHF. DNA for the CDR3: TGCGCCAGCAGCTTGGCCGGCTCCCGGAGCTCCTATAATTCACCCCTCCACTTT.

This clone was counted once. The gene calls are TRBV27 and TRBJ1-2; TRBD1 agrees at 12 bases. The CDR3 has 16 amino acids. V lost 2 bases and J lost 2; bases outside the gene matches: 3. Germline CDR1 MNHEY, CDR2 SMNVEV (reference sequence). The CDR3 loop is CASSLAGQGANYGYTF. CDR3 nucleotide sequence: TGTGCCAGCAGTTTAGCGGGACAGGGGGCGAACTATGGCTACACCTTC.

The chain links TRBV11-3 to TRBJ2-2; no definite D call. CDR3 length equals 14 residues. The ends were cut back, 2 bases at V and 2 bases at J, with 6 bases in the middle. The germline gives CDR1 SGHNT, CDR2 YENEEA. In DNA form, the CDR3 reads TGTGCCAGCAGCTTAAGTAGAAACACCGGGGAGCTGTTTTTT. It yields the protein CASSLSRNTGELFF.

The rearrangement joins TRBV11-3 to TRBJ2-5; a possible D gene is TRBD1 (6 bases). Trimming left V 5 bases short and J 4 bases short, with 20 bases between. The CDR3 runs 16 residues. CDR1 SGHNT and CDR2 YENEEA come from the germline V gene. In DNA form, the CDR3 reads TGTGCCAGCAGCCCGGGACGTCTACAGGGAATAGAGACCCAGTACTTC. It codes for CASSPGRLQGIETQYF.

The rearrangement uses TRBV11-2 and TRBJ2-5; TRBD2 agrees at 10 bases. The CDR3 length is 16 residues. Germline assignment: CDR1 SGHAT and CDR2 FQNNGV. V lost 3 bases and J lost 1; bases outside the gene matches: 5. CDR3 region: CASSFGLADPQETQYF. Written as DNA, the CDR3 is TGTGCCAGCAGCTTCGGACTAGCGGACCCCCAAGAGACCCAGTACTTC.

The chain links TRBV19 to TRBJ2-3, with 8 nucleotides matching TRBD2. The V gene's germline CDR1 is LNHDA and CDR2 SQIVND (reference sequence). V shed 4 bases and J 0 bases; nucleotides not matched to a gene: 0. The CDR3 has 14 amino acids. For the CDR3, the DNA is TGTGCCAGTAGTACTAGCGGGAGCACAGATACGCAGTATTTT. Residues: CASSTSGSTDTQYF.

The chain recombines TRBV24-1 with TRBJ2-1; 7 nucleotides line up with TRBD2. Looked up from germline, CDR1 is KGHDR and CDR2 is SFDVKD. Germline trimming cut 3 bases from V and 8 bases from J; bases unmatched to any gene: 12. The CDR3 sequence is 16 residues long. CDR3 sequence reads: CATSDTSGPSGHEQFF. The CDR3 coding sequence is TGTGCCACCAGTGATACGTCAGGACCTAGCGGTCATGAGCAGTTCTTC.

The chain employs TRBV7-8 and TRBJ2-5; 11 bases match TRBD2. The V and J ends lost 0 bases and 2 bases, in that order; junction bases with no gene match: 5. This CDR3 is 17 amino acids long. Germline loops: CDR1 SGHVS, CDR2 FQNEAQ. The CDR3 loop is CASSLAGVAGGQETQYF. The CDR3 DNA sequence: TGTGCCAGCAGCTTAGCGGGGGTAGCGGGAGGGCAAGAGACCCAGTACTTC.

The chain uses TRBV7-2 and TRBJ1-3; no clear D gene. The germline gives CDR1 SGHTA, CDR2 FQGNSA. The V end was cut by 4 bases, the J end by 0 bases, with 10 bases between. The CDR3 extends over 15 amino acids. CDR3 loop: CASSSDWSSGNTIYF. For the CDR3, the DNA is TGTGCCAGCAGCTCCGACTGGAGCTCTGGAAACACCATATATTTT.

V usage is TRBV18 and J usage is TRBJ2-5, with D perhaps matching TRBD1 (7 bases). CDR1 and CDR2 from the germline V gene are KGHSH and LQKENI. V was pared by 2 bases and J by 3 bases, with 10 bases between. The CDR3 spans 14 residues. CDR3 sequence reads: CASSPGGGEETQYF. The DNA for the CDR3 is TGTGCCAGCTCACCAGGAGGGGGCGAAGAGACCCAGTACTTC.

The J gene is TRBJ1-4, the V gene TRBV15; TRBD1 matches 9 bases. V shed 3 bases, J shed 7 bases, and the junction held 6 bases outside the gene matches. The CDR3 runs 15 residues. Germline V gene data show CDR1 as LNHNV and CDR2 as YYDKDF (reference sequence). CDR3 sequence (DNA): TGTGCCACCAGCAGGGGACAGGGAATGGTTGAAAAACTGTTTTTT. The encoded protein is CATSRGQGMVEKLFF.

CDR3 protein: CASSLITGSDVPGELFF. As DNA, the CDR3 is TGTGCCAGCAGCTTGATAACGGGGAGCGATGTCCCCGGGGAGCTGTTTTTT. J is TRBJ2-2 and V is TRBV5-6; possible D gene TRBD2, 5 bases. The length of the CDR3 is 17 residues. The ends were cut back, 1 base at V and 6 bases at J, with 19 bases in the middle. Germline loops: CDR1 SGHDT, CDR2 YYEEEE. The whole variable domain, filled in from reference TRBV5-6 and TRBJ2-2, reads DAGVTQSPTHLIKTRGQQVTLRCSPKSGHDTVSWYQQALGQGPQFIFQYYEEEERQRGNFPDRFSGHQFPNYSSELNVNALLLGDSALYLCASSLITGSDVPGELFFGEGSRLTVL.

The chain joins TRBV3-1 (or the pseudogene TRBV3-2) to TRBJ2-6; TRBD1 might be the D (7 bases). The CDR3 loop spans 19 amino acids. V gave up 4 bases and J gave up 0 bases, with 19 bases separating them. Germline loops: CDR1 LGHDT, CDR2 YNNKEL (reference sequence). The CDR3 DNA sequence: TGTGCCAGCAGCCTCGTTGGGGGCAGGGGGGCCTCTGGGGCCAACGTCCTGACTTTC. Its translation: CASSLVGGRGASGANVLTF.

The chain has TRBV5-1 and TRBJ2-2; 8 nucleotides agree with TRBD2. Germline loops: CDR1 SGHRS, CDR2 YFSETQ. Unmatched junction bases numbered 9, after V lost 7 bases and J lost 4 bases. The CDR3 contains 15 residues. The CDR3 region is CASLLGGETTGELFF. Written as DNA, the CDR3 is TGCGCCAGCCTCCTCGGGGGGGAGACCACCGGGGAGCTGTTTTTT.

V gene TRBV6-4 combines with J gene TRBJ2-3; maybe TRBD1 (5 bases). The CDR3 spans 14 residues. Per germline, CDR1 MRHNA and CDR2 SNTAGT. V lost 6 bases and J 0 bases, leaving 10 bases between the germline ends. CDR3: CASSAQGSTDTQYF. Here the CDR3 DNA reads TGTGCCAGCAGCGCCCAGGGTAGCACAGATACGCAGTATTTT.

The chain joins TRBV27 to TRBJ2-1; possible D gene TRBD2, 6 bases. This CDR3 comprises 13 residues. V was clipped by 5 bases and J by 10 bases, with 15 bases between them. Germline V lookup: CDR1 MNHEY, CDR2 SMNVEV (reference sequence). CDR3 in amino acids: CASSPRDLREQFF. In nucleotides, the CDR3 is TGTGCCAGCAGTCCCCGGGACTTAAGGGAGCAGTTCTTC.

This chain joins TRBV7-2 and TRBJ2-5, with 12 bases fitting TRBD2. Germline trimming cut 4 bases from V and 7 bases from J; bases unmatched to any gene: 4. This CDR3 spans 14 amino acids. CDR1 is SGHTA, CDR2 FQGNSA, per germline. The CDR3 protein is CASSSSGRAGTQYF. The CDR3 DNA is TGTGCCAGCAGCTCTAGCGGGAGGGCCGGGACCCAGTACTTC.

The V call is TRBV20-1, the J call TRBJ2-6, with D possibly TRBD2 on 6 matching bases. Germline V gene lookup returns CDR1 DFQATT and CDR2 SNEGSKA (reference sequence). Trimming cost V 3 bases and J 4 bases, with 10 bases left between them. CDR3 length equals 14 residues. This chain's CDR3 is CSASPGDGANVLTF. The CDR3 DNA follows: TGCAGTGCTAGTCCGGGGGACGGGGCCAACGTCCTGACTTTC.

The chain couples TRBV19 to TRBJ2-1, with D possibly TRBD2 on 5 matching bases. This CDR3 is 14 amino acids long. CDR1 and CDR2 (germline): LNHDA, SQIVND (reference sequence). Trimming left V 3 bases short and J 5 bases short, with 11 bases between. DNA of the CDR3: TGTGCCAGTAGTATGGGCGCGGGCGACAATGAGCAGTTCTTC. Translated, it gives CASSMGAGDNEQFF.

The J gene is TRBJ1-1, the V gene TRBV24-1; unclear D gene. V dropped 3 bases and J dropped 3 bases, with 7 bases sitting between them. Germline V gives CDR1 KGHDR, CDR2 SFDVKD. This CDR3 is 13 amino acids long. This chain's CDR3 is CATSDPNYTEAFF. In DNA form, the CDR3 reads TGTGCCACCAGTGATCCCAATTACACTGAAGCTTTCTTT.

The J gene is TRBJ2-5, the V gene TRBV7-8; TRBD1 matches at 8 bases. V was clipped by 1 base and J by 5 bases; unmatched bases: 3. CDR3 length: 14 residues. Germline CDR1 SGHVS, CDR2 FQNEAQ. DNA for the CDR3: TGTGCCAGCAGCTTAGGGACAGGGCCGGAGACCCAGTACTTC. Translation: CASSLGTGPETQYF. Drawing the rest from reference TRBV7-8 and TRBJ2-5, the complete variable domain is GAGVSQSPRYKVAKRGQDVALRCDPISGHVSLFWYQQALGQGPEFLTYFQNEAQLDKSGLPSDRFFAERPEGSVSTLKIQRTQQEDSAVYLCASSLGTGPETQYFGPGTRLLVL.

V gene TRBV5-1 combines with J gene TRBJ2-1, with D possibly matching TRBD1 (6 bases). Germline V lookup: CDR1 SGHRS, CDR2 YFSETQ. Trimming cost V 5 bases and J 5 bases, with 11 bases left between them. The CDR3 spans 13 residues. CDR3 residues: CASRWQGNNEQFF. CDR3 nucleotides: TGCGCCAGCAGGTGGCAGGGGAACAATGAGCAGTTCTTC.

The chain carries TRBV9 and TRBJ2-7; 8 bases are a match to TRBD2. Trimming at V came to 0 bases and at J to 6 bases, leaving 8 bases not matched to a gene. This CDR3 contains 15 residues. CDR1 and CDR2 from the germline V gene are SGDLS and YYNGEE. CDR3 bases: TGTGCCAGCAGCGTAGGCCCCAGCGGGAGTGCCGAGCAGTACTTC. Amino acid sequence: CASSVGPSGSAEQYF.

The chain combines TRBV7-3 with TRBJ1-2; 12 positions agree with TRBD1. Germline V gene sequence: CDR1 SGHTA, CDR2 FQGTGA. Trimming removed 4 bases from V and 7 bases from J; junction bases left unmatched: 7. This CDR3 contains 15 residues. The CDR3 DNA reads as TGTGCCAGCAGCTCTACGGGACAGGGGGCTTCTGGCTACACCTTC. Translating it yields CASSSTGQGASGYTF. The variable domain in full, completed from reference TRBV7-3 and TRBJ1-2, reads GAGVSQTPSNKVTEKGKYVELRCDPISGHTALYWYRQSLGQGPEFLIYFQGTGAADDSGLPNDRFFAVRPEGSVSTLKIQRTERGDSAVYLCASSSTGQGASGYTFGSGTRLTVV.

The chain joins TRBV30 to TRBJ1-1, with D maybe TRBD1 (6 bases). V lost 2 bases and J lost 4, with 8 bases in between. Germline CDR1 reads GTSNPN; CDR2 reads SVGIG (reference sequence). The CDR3 sequence is 12 residues long. This CDR3 reads CAWSTQGTEAFF. CDR3 DNA sequence: TGTGCCTGGAGTACACAGGGCACTGAAGCTTTCTTT. The variable domain in full, completed from reference TRBV30 and TRBJ1-1, reads SQTIHQWPATLVQPVGSPLSLECTVEGTSNPNLYWYRQAAGRGLQLLFYSVGIGQISSEVPQNLSASRPQDRQFILSSKKLLLSDSGFYLCAWSTQGTEAFFGQGTRLTVV.

The chain links TRBV5-4 to TRBJ2-7; 9 bases fit TRBD1. The junction had 12 bases not matched to a gene; V was cut back by 3 bases and J by 5 bases. The germline V gene encodes CDR1 SGHNT and CDR2 YYREEE (reference sequence). The CDR3 is made up of 16 amino acids. The CDR3 sequence: CASSSRLGTGRNEQYF. CDR3 nucleotides: TGTGCCAGCAGCTCAAGACTGGGGACAGGGAGGAACGAGCAGTACTTC.